This T cell receptor beta chain was captured by sequencing in a study of T cell clusters in autoimmune cytopenias. Study outcomes and limitations: Primary autoimmune cytopenia patients seemingly lacked the physiological T cell clusters found in healthy donors.

TRB was amplified from approximately 250 ng of peripheral blood genomic DNA per sample. Details on this clonotype: The antigen is unknown.

The V gene's germline CDR1 is SGHDT and CDR2 YYEEEE. The CDR3 is 13 residues long. TRB was amplified by touch-down multiplex PCR, primer pools A and B combined. From the multiplex PCR reads, TCRdb lists one entry per CDR3 protein and no DNA. Its table lists 9,500 to 14,000 distinct CDR3 sequences. The same sample was also used in a study of T cell repertoires in aging, cancer and after chemotherapy. As that study records: Healthy donor repertoires were recorded over several months to years and showed clear clonal overlap. Age-matched healthy donors had significantly more diverse, less clonal blood TCR repertoires than untreated cancer patients.

The sample was peripheral blood. This TCR was sampled from a human donor in good health. The chain couples TRBV5-6 to TRBJ2-7. CDR3 amino acids: CASSLFNSYEQYF.